A selection of T cell receptor beta chains follows, all from one sample in a study of T-cell memory formation after mild COVID-19. TCRdb re-derived calls from the 5' RACE reads in MiXCR, one entry per CDR3 protein. The sample includes 100,000 to 150,000 distinct CDR3 sequences, over 15% of them seen just once. Sequencing was carried out using PBMCs or a T cell subset sorted from them (not recorded which). These receptors all stem from a man between 18 and 29 years old who had mild COVID-19 (a few samples of this study predate the infection). Cell type and time point are not known. CDR3s include the opening cysteine and the closing phenylalanine or tryptophan. The D gene is left open where the match is weak. The size entry is marked missing in some rows and otherwise reads once, few, many or a size class.

TRBJ2-3 | NA | TRBV28 | NA | CASRGVITDTQYF | TGTGCCAGCAGAGGAGTCATCACAGATACGCAGTATTTT
TRBJ2-3 | NA | TRBV11-2 | NA | CASSPRGWVTDTQYF | TGTGCCAGCAGCCCGCGGGGATGGGTCACAGATACGCAGTATTTT
TRBJ1-4 | TRBD1 | TRBV25-1 | NA | CASSEYNAGGSEKLFF | TGTGCCAGCAGTGAATATAATGCAGGGGGAAGCGAAAAACTGTTTTTT
TRBJ2-3 | NA | TRBV20-1 | NA | CSAYKARSSTDTQYF | TGCAGTGCCTATAAGGCTAGATCTAGCACAGATACGCAGTATTTT
TRBJ1-1 | NA | TRBV7-8 | many | CASSPIYRSTEAFF | TGTGCCAGCAGCCCCATTTACCGAAGCACTGAAGCTTTCTTT
TRBJ1-2 | NA | TRBV5-5 | NA | CASSPRGALDYGYTF | TGTGCCAGCAGCCCCCGGGGTGCCCTGGACTATGGCTACACCTTC
TRBJ2-4 | NA | TRBV18 | NA | CASSPPGPQVAKNIQYF | TGTGCCAGCTCACCACCGGGCCCACAAGTAGCCAAAAACATTCAGTACTTC
TRBJ1-6 | NA | TRBV5-4 | few | CASSLVPGLSYNSPLHF | TGTGCCAGCAGCTTGGTTCCGGGACTATCCTATAATTCACCCCTCCACTTT
TRBJ1-5 | NA | TRBV2 | few | CASSDRQWHQPQHF | TGTGCCAGCAGTGATAGGCAGTGGCATCAGCCCCAGCATTTT
TRBJ1-5 | NA | TRBV24-1 | few | CATSDPYLDGNQPQHF | TGTGCCACCAGTGACCCGTACCTGGATGGCAATCAGCCCCAGCATTTT
TRBJ2-7 | TRBD1 | TRBV2 | NA | CASSGDREYEQYF | TGTGCCAGCAGCGGGGACAGGGAGTACGAGCAGTACTTC
TRBJ2-1 | NA | TRBV5-1 | few | CASSFRGVSNEQFF | TGCGCCAGCAGCTTCAGGGGCGTTAGCAATGAGCAGTTCTTC
TRBJ2-7 | TRBD1 | TRBV5-4 | few | CASSETGYEQYF | TGTGCCAGCAGCGAGACAGGGTACGAGCAGTACTTC
TRBJ2-1 | TRBD2 | TRBV6-2/TRBV6-3 | few | CASNRGDSYNEQFF | TGTGCCAGCAATCGGGGGGACTCATACAATGAGCAGTTCTTC
TRBJ2-1 | TRBD2 | TRBV7-2 | NA | CASSAGSGGAFYEQFF | TGTGCCAGCAGCGCCGGAAGCGGGGGGGCCTTCTATGAGCAGTTCTTC
TRBJ1-6 | NA | TRBV20-1 | few | CSAASPRGSYNSPLHF | TGCAGTGCTGCATCCCCCCGGGGCTCCTATAATTCACCCCTCCACTTT
TRBJ2-5 | TRBD2 | TRBV7-2 | few | CASSPRTSGGWETQYF | TGTGCCAGCAGCCCCAGGACTAGCGGGGGTTGGGAGACCCAGTACTTC
TRBJ2-2 | NA | TRBV5-1 | NA | CASSLGPSTGELFF | TGCGCCAGCAGCTTGGGGCCTAGTACCGGGGAGCTGTTTTTT
TRBJ2-3 | NA | TRBV6-2/TRBV6-3 | few | CASSWTIDTQYF | TGTGCCAGCAGTTGGACGATCGATACGCAGTATTTT
TRBJ1-1 | NA | TRBV18 | NA | CASSPWVPAGMNTEAFF | TGTGCCAGCTCACCCTGGGTACCAGCAGGGATGAACACTGAAGCTTTCTTT
TRBJ1-2 | NA | TRBV11-2 | NA | CASSLAPMEGYGYTF | TGTGCCAGCAGCTTAGCCCCGATGGAGGGCTATGGCTACACCTTC
TRBJ2-4 | NA | TRBV2 | few | CASSMGRLENIQYF | TGTGCCAGCAGTATGGGACGTCTGGAAAACATTCAGTACTTC
TRBJ2-3 | NA | TRBV29-1 | NA | CSVEAGGSTDTQYF | TGCAGCGTTGAGGCAGGTGGTAGCACAGATACGCAGTATTTT
TRBJ1-4 | NA | TRBV4-1 | once | CASSQRQNNEKLFF | TGCGCCAGCAGCCAGCGTCAGAATAATGAAAAACTGTTTTTT
TRBJ2-2 | NA | TRBV5-6 | few | CASSRGNGGELFF | TGTGCCAGCAGCAGGGGGAACGGCGGGGAGCTGTTTTTT
TRBJ1-6 | NA | TRBV7-2 | many | CASSLQAVRGAADNSPLHF | TGTGCCAGCAGCTTACAGGCAGTAAGGGGGGCCGCGGATAATTCACCCCTCCACTTT
TRBJ2-1 | NA | TRBV6-5 | NA | CASSYSVGAFEQFF | TGTGCCAGCAGTTACTCAGTGGGGGCTTTTGAGCAGTTCTTC
TRBJ2-1 | TRBD2 | TRBV5-6 | few | CASSLGLAGGLFYNEQFF | TGTGCCAGCAGCTTGGGGCTAGCGGGGGGGCTCTTCTACAATGAGCAGTTCTTC
TRBJ1-1 | TRBD1 | TRBV18 | few | CASSPRGTGDTEAFF | TGTGCCAGCTCACCAAGGGGGACAGGGGACACTGAAGCTTTCTTT
TRBJ1-5 | TRBD1 | TRBV27 | NA | CASSSQGAGQPQHF | TGTGCCAGCAGTTCACAGGGGGCGGGACAGCCCCAGCATTTT
TRBJ2-1 | TRBD2 | TRBV7-2 | few | CASRQPGGGTNEQFF | TGTGCCAGCAGACAGCCAGGCGGGGGGACGAATGAGCAGTTCTTC
TRBJ1-4 | TRBD1 | TRBV12-3/TRBV12-4 | NA | CASSLGGQQFF | TGTGCCAGCAGTCTGGGGGGACAGCAGTTTTTT
TRBJ1-2 | TRBD1 | TRBV7-9 | few | CASSFGTGGSYGYTF | TGTGCCAGCAGCTTCGGGACAGGGGGCAGCTATGGCTACACCTTC
TRBJ1-2 | NA | TRBV4-1 | NA | CASSQWGGGGYTF | TGCGCCAGCAGCCAATGGGGCGGCGGGGGCTACACCTTC
TRBJ1-3 | NA | TRBV2 | NA | CATSDPRSGNTIYF | TGTGCCACCTCGGACCCCCGCTCTGGAAACACCATATATTTT
TRBJ2-1 | TRBD2 | TRBV12-3/TRBV12-4 | few | CASSLAPRGVYNEQFF | TGTGCCAGCAGTTTAGCGCCACGGGGGGTTTACAATGAGCAGTTCTTC
TRBJ1-1 | NA | TRBV4-1 | few | CASSRLPQTVNTEAFF | TGCGCCAGCAGCCGCCTCCCCCAGACAGTAAACACTGAAGCTTTCTTT
TRBJ1-4 | NA | TRBV24-1 | NA | CATSDYSRGPPKLFF | TGTGCCACCAGTGATTACTCCCGGGGGCCTCCGAAACTGTTTTTT
TRBJ2-2 | TRBD2 | TRBV7-3 | NA | CASSLGRRGANTGELFF | TGTGCCAGCAGCTTAGGGCGGCGGGGGGCGAACACCGGGGAGCTGTTTTTT
TRBJ1-1 | NA | TRBV29-1 | NA | CSVDRGWGMNTEAFF | TGCAGCGTTGACCGCGGTTGGGGTATGAACACTGAAGCTTTCTTT
TRBJ2-5 | TRBD1 | TRBV29-1 | few | CSVEFARGRETQYF | TGCAGCGTTGAATTCGCGAGGGGGCGGGAGACCCAGTACTTC
TRBJ1-2 | NA | TRBV5-1 | NA | CASSLGLGLNYGYTF | TGCGCCAGCAGCCTAGGGTTGGGGCTGAACTATGGCTACACCTTC
TRBJ1-1 | NA | TRBV7-9 | NA | CASTSGPRAEAFF | TGTGCCAGCACCTCCGGGCCTCGGGCTGAAGCTTTCTTT
TRBJ2-3 | NA | TRBV14 | NA | CASSQHQGSGTDTQYF | TGTGCCAGCAGCCAACATCAGGGCAGTGGCACAGATACGCAGTATTTT
TRBJ2-1 | NA | TRBV5-6 | few | CASSLVNSDEQFF | TGTGCCAGCAGCCTCGTCAATAGCGATGAGCAGTTCTTC
TRBJ1-6 | NA | TRBV12-3/TRBV12-4 | once | CASSLQGRNSPLHF | TGTGCCAGCAGTTTACAGGGGCGGAATTCACCCCTCCACTTT
TRBJ2-1 | TRBD2 | TRBV5-1 | many | CASSSGGGAYNEQFF | TGCGCCAGCTCATCTGGGGGGGGTGCCTACAATGAGCAGTTCTTC
TRBJ1-2 | NA | TRBV3-1 | NA | CASSQDLNGYGYTF | TGTGCCAGCAGCCAAGATTTGAACGGATATGGCTACACCTTC
TRBJ2-3 | NA | TRBV5-1 | few | CASSLEERTDTQYF | TGCGCCAGCAGCTTGGAGGAGCGCACAGATACGCAGTATTTT
TRBJ2-1 | TRBD2 | TRBV7-7 | NA | CASSRAGADNEQFF | TGTGCTAGCAGCCGAGCGGGGGCAGACAATGAGCAGTTCTTC
TRBJ2-1 | TRBD2 | TRBV10-3 | NA | CAIRGLAGGPGEQFF | TGTGCCATCCGAGGGCTAGCGGGGGGCCCTGGTGAGCAGTTCTTC
TRBJ2-5 | TRBD1 | TRBV5-6 | few | CASSVGTGPETQYF | TGTGCCAGCAGCGTCGGGACAGGGCCAGAGACCCAGTACTTC
TRBJ2-3 | NA | TRBV28 | NA | CASSRVFRGYTDTQYF | TGTGCCAGCAGTCGAGTATTCCGAGGCTACACAGATACGCAGTATTTT
TRBJ1-2 | NA | TRBV7-4 | few | CASSLAAYGYTF | TGTGCCAGCAGCTTGGCGGCCTATGGCTACACCTTC
TRBJ2-3 | NA | TRBV4-2 | NA | CASSQDTPTDTQYF | TGTGCCAGCAGCCAAGATACCCCCACAGATACGCAGTATTTT
TRBJ1-1 | NA | TRBV7-2 | few | CASRARETEAFF | TGTGCCAGCAGGGCTAGGGAGACTGAAGCTTTCTTT
TRBJ2-1 | TRBD2 | TRBV12-3/TRBV12-4 | NA | CASSFRLASDEQFF | TGTGCCAGCAGTTTCCGACTAGCGAGCGATGAGCAGTTCTTC
TRBJ2-3 | TRBD2 | TRBV7-2 | NA | CASSSSGGAGRADTQYF | TGTGCCAGCAGCTCTAGCGGGGGGGCGGGGAGAGCAGATACGCAGTATTTT
TRBJ2-4 | NA | TRBV28 | few | CASSLWGKGYNIQYF | TGTGCCAGCAGTTTATGGGGAAAAGGGTACAACATTCAGTACTTC